This T cell receptor (beta chain) was captured in a study of blood T cell repertoires in COVID-19. At the level of the study: Samples representing acute and convalescent COVID-19 were sourced from the United States, Italy and Spain. PBMCs, B-cell-depleted T cells, or T cells were the source of the cDNA or gDNA that made up the material.

The count of this clone is one. The CDR3 has 15 residues. Trimming pared 5 bases from V and 2 bases from J, leaving 14 bases between. Germline values: CDR1 LNHDA, CDR2 SQIVND (reference sequence). In terms of age and location, participants ranged from roughly 18 to 100 years and lived in about two dozen US areas. Each recovered donor of Cohort 3 presented with two negative PCRs, clearance, or symptom resolution. Clones were sequenced by immunoSEQ multiplex PCR, and TCRdb holds only the in-frame ones, with some missing. The sample holds fewer than 300,000 clones; around 90% are singletons and the top ten take 1% to 1.3%.

This receptor was obtained from a woman under 40 who had recovered from COVID-19. Sequencing was done on a sample of PBMCs or T cells enriched from blood (not recorded which). The chain carries TRBV19 and TRBJ2-3; D remains ambiguous. The CDR3 DNA is TGTGCCAGTAGTGCCGCAGTACATGTCACAGATACGCAGTATTTT. It is translated as CASSAAVHVTDTQYF. The whole variable domain, filled in from reference TRBV19 and TRBJ2-3, reads DGGITQSPKYLFRKEGQNVTLSCEQNLNHDAMYWYRQDPGQGLRLIYYSQIVNDFQKGDIAEGYSVSREKKESFPLTVTSAQKNPTAFYLCASSAAVHVTDTQYFGPGTRLTVL.